The 30 T cell receptor beta chains presented below share a single source sample, sequenced in a study of metastatic and nonmetastatic thyroid tumors. Each patient came to thyroid surgery without any prior treatment (of any kind). MiXCR re-clonotyped the PCR reads for TCRdb. The sample contains 34,000 or so clones, 15% to 20% of which appear only once. The sequenced material came from blood. The receptor source for this set is a female donor with papillary thyroid cancer or a benign thyroid nodule (not recorded which). Some clones in this sample may be carry-over from other donors' samples.

This clone was found many times. The V and J genes are TRBV6-1 and TRBJ1-2; perhaps TRBD1 as D (5 bases). The V and J ends lost 1 base and 4 bases respectively, with 16 bases between them. The CDR3 has 16 amino acids. The germline V gene encodes CDR1 MNHNS and CDR2 SASEGT. As DNA, the CDR3 is TGTGCCAGCAGTGAAGGCGCATTTGGGGCTGGCTATGGCTACACCTTC. Translation gives CASSEGAFGAGYGYTF.

The chain links TRBV7-3 to TRBJ2-2; D is perhaps TRBD2 (6 bases). V was pared by 5 bases and J by 5 bases, with 15 bases between. CDR3 size: 15 residues. The V gene's germline CDR1 is SGHTA and CDR2 FQGTGA. The CDR3 sequence is CASSPPRGKTGELFF. CDR3 DNA: TGTGCCAGCAGCCCCCCACGCGGGAAGACCGGGGAGCTGTTTTTT.

This clone has just a few counts. The V and J genes are TRBV11-2 and TRBJ1-3; D gene unclear. The CDR3 runs to 15 residues. In germline, CDR1 is SGHAT, CDR2 FQNNGV. V was shortened by 4 bases and J by 2 bases, with 12 bases between the two germline ends. This chain's CDR3 is CASSWQEGTGNTIYF. Written as DNA, the CDR3 is TGTGCCAGCAGCTGGCAGGAGGGAACTGGAAACACCATATATTTT.

This clone was seen repeatedly, ten times or more. This chain uses TRBV2 with TRBJ2-1; 11 bases line up with TRBD1. The CDR3 runs to 16 residues. Germline V gives CDR1 SNHLY, CDR2 FYNNEI. The V segment lost 7 bases and the J segment 6 bases; nucleotides outside the gene matches: 11. CDR3 DNA: TGTGCCAGCATCGATGGCGGGACAGGGGGGGGCAATGAGCAGTTCTTC. It yields the protein CASIDGGTGGGNEQFF. The whole variable domain, filled in from reference TRBV2 and TRBJ2-1, reads EPEVTQTPSHQVTQMGQEVILRCVPISNHLYFYWYRQILGQKVEFLVSFYNNEISEKSEIFDDQFSVERPDGSNFTLKIRSTKLEDSAMYFCASIDGGTGGGNEQFFGPGTRLTVL.

This clone was recorded at least ten times. This chain uses TRBV7-3 with TRBJ1-1, with TRBD1 as a possible D gene (5 bases). The V gene lost 1 base and the J gene lost 7 bases, with 16 bases spanning the gap. The germline gives CDR1 SGHTA, CDR2 FQGTGA. The CDR3 runs 15 residues. Here the CDR3 reads CASSLKFGGAYEAFF. Here the CDR3 DNA reads TGTGCCAGCAGCTTAAAATTCGGAGGGGCTTATGAAGCTTTCTTT.

This clone was seen repeatedly, ten times or more. This sequence joins TRBV5-6 and TRBJ1-2, with unresolved D. Germline V gene lookup returns CDR1 SGHDT and CDR2 YYEEEE. This CDR3 spans 13 amino acids. V was clipped by 4 bases and J by 2 bases, with 9 bases between them. The CDR3 DNA sequence: TGTGCCAGCAGCCACCCCCCAAACTATGGCTACACCTTC. Protein sequence: CASSHPPNYGYTF.

Many counts were recorded for this clone. The V and J genes are TRBV19 and TRBJ2-7; 7 positions match TRBD1. Germline-derived CDR1 and CDR2 are LNHDA and SQIVND (reference sequence). V shed 5 bases and J 3 bases; nucleotides not matched to a gene: 10. This CDR3 contains 15 residues. CDR3 protein: CASSSPGTAHYEQYF. The DNA for the CDR3 is TGTGCCAGTAGTTCACCCGGGACAGCCCACTACGAGCAGTACTTC.

In the case of this clone: Being one base from a much bigger clone, this may be a read error. The sample contains more than one DNA sequence encoding this CDR3. This chain links TRBV10-3 with TRBJ2-1; tentative D call: TRBD1 (6 bases). Trimming stripped 0 bases from V and 8 bases from J, with 26 bases between. This CDR3 region has 19 residues. The germline V gene encodes CDR1 ENHRY and CDR2 SYGVKD. CDR3 residues: CAISESSPPGQGAVDEQFF. The CDR3 nucleotides read TGTGCCATCAGTGAGTCCTCGCCTCCGGGACAAGGGGCGGTCGATGAGCAGTTCTTC.

In this sample, this clone turned up a few times. The CDR3 DNA follows: TGTGCCAGCAGAGAGACAGGGAGACAGCCCCAGCATTTT. Protein product: CASRETGRQPQHF. The chain couples TRBV27 to TRBJ1-5; 7 bases line up with TRBD1. CDR1 is MNHEY, CDR2 SMNVEV, per germline (reference sequence). This CDR3 region has 13 residues. Germline trimming cut 6 bases from V and 7 bases from J; bases unmatched to any gene: 6.

This chain joins TRBV7-6 and TRBJ2-3, with 7 bases matching TRBD2. The ends lost 5 bases at V and 4 bases at J; junction bases unmatched: 3. The CDR3 consists of 13 residues. From germline, CDR1 is SGHVS and CDR2 FNYEAQ. The CDR3 loop reads CASSPSGADTQYF. In DNA, the CDR3 is TGTGCCAGCAGCCCGAGCGGGGCAGATACGCAGTATTTT.

Ten or more counts support this clone. The CDR3 ends on some other residue instead of the conserved phenylalanine or tryptophan, so this is likely a read error. The chain recombines TRBV20-1 with TRBJ2-1, with TRBD1 matching 7 bases. From germline, CDR1 is DFQATT and CDR2 SNEGSKA (reference sequence). This CDR3 region has 17 residues. DNA for the CDR3: TGTAGTGCTAGTTTAGGGGTTGAGACAGGGTCCTACAATGAGCAGTTCCTC. Protein: CSASLGVETGSYNEQFL.

This clone was counted many times. The chain employs TRBV30 and TRBJ1-5; unclear D gene. Between the trimmed V and J ends, which lost 5 bases and 3 bases, there was a span of 8 bases. The CDR3 has 12 residues. CDR1 is GTSNPN and CDR2 is SVGIG in the germline V gene (reference sequence). The CDR3 nucleotides read TGTGCCTGGGGCCGATACAATCAGCCCCAGCATTTT. Encoded protein: CAWGRYNQPQHF. Variable domain in full (rest from reference TRBV30 and TRBJ1-5): SQTIHQWPATLVQPVGSPLSLECTVEGTSNPNLYWYRQAAGRGLQLLFYSVGIGQISSEVPQNLSASRPQDRQFILSSKKLLLSDSGFYLCAWGRYNQPQHFGDGTRLSIL.

This clone turned up a few times. This chain uses TRBV28 with TRBJ1-3, with unresolved D. This CDR3 is 14 amino acids long. The ends were cut back, 0 bases at V and 2 bases at J, with 5 bases in the middle. Looked up from germline, CDR1 is MDHEN and CDR2 is SYDVKM. As DNA, the CDR3 is TGTGCCAGCAGTTTATGGGGGACTGGAAACACCATATATTTT. Residues: CASSLWGTGNTIYF.

This clone was seen ten or more times. A read error may be the cause here, since a much bigger clone is one base away. The J gene is TRBJ2-5, the V gene TRBV6-1; D is possibly TRBD2 (8 bases). The V gene lost 6 bases and the J gene lost 7 bases, with 18 bases spanning the gap. CDR1 and CDR2 from the germline V gene are MNHNS and SASEGT. The CDR3 loop spans 14 amino acids. CDR3 in amino acids: CASRVAGRTGTQYF. The CDR3 nucleotides are TGTGCCAGCAGAGTAGCGGGGAGGACAGGGACCCAGTACTTC.

In this sample, this clone turned up a few times. The J gene is TRBJ2-2, the V gene TRBV28; 7 bases are shared with TRBD2. The germline V gene has CDR1 MDHEN and CDR2 SYDVKM. The CDR3 is 16 amino acids. V dropped 5 bases and J dropped 5; count of bases not matched to a gene: 11. DNA of the CDR3: TGTGCCAGCAGTCCCACCGGCGGGAGATCTACCGGGGAGCTGTTTTTT. Its protein is CASSPTGGRSTGELFF.

At least ten counts were recorded for this clone. A much more abundant neighbour one base away suggests this may be a read error. Because the CDR3 is missing its conserved closing phenylalanine or tryptophan, this is likely a read error. This chain links TRBV27 with TRBJ2-7; tentatively, D is TRBD1 (7 bases). Looked up from germline, CDR1 is MNHEY and CDR2 is SMNVEV (reference sequence). The CDR3 length is 12 residues. V was cut by 10 bases and J by 5 bases, with 15 bases left in between. This CDR3 is CATNRGGDEQYL. The CDR3 region has the DNA TGTGCCACTAACAGGGGAGGCGACGAGCAGTACCTC.

The chain links TRBV30 to TRBJ2-7, with D perhaps TRBD1 (5 bases). The CDR3 totals 14 residues. V was clipped by 0 bases and J by 5 bases, with 14 bases between them. Germline CDR1 GTSNPN, CDR2 SVGIG (reference sequence). Here the CDR3 reads CAWSVGQGGDEQYF. DNA for the CDR3: TGTGCCTGGAGTGTGGGGCAGGGCGGCGACGAGCAGTACTTC.

This CDR3 reads CASSDSGGSYNEQFF. CDR3 nucleotides: TGCGCCAGCAGCGACAGCGGGGGGTCCTACAATGAGCAGTTCTTC. V and J are TRBV5-1 and TRBJ2-1; 9 bases are shared with TRBD2. Germline V gives CDR1 SGHRS, CDR2 YFSETQ. The junction had 3 bases not matched to a gene; V was cut back by 4 bases and J by 1 base. The CDR3 extends over 15 amino acids.

The chain joins TRBV20-1 to TRBJ2-6; 8 bases line up with TRBD2. The CDR3 consists of 16 residues. The germline CDR1 and CDR2 sequences are DFQATT and SNEGSKA (reference sequence). V shed 3 bases, J shed 0 bases, and the junction held 4 bases outside the gene matches. CDR3 nucleotides: TGCAGTGCTAGTGGACTAGCATCCTCTGGGGCCAACGTCCTGACTTTC. Protein: CSASGLASSGANVLTF.

This clone was found many times. The chain combines TRBV5-1 with TRBJ1-1; no reliable D call. CDR3 length: 12 amino acids. Germline CDR1 reads SGHRS; CDR2 reads YFSETQ. Trimming took off 2 bases at V and 3 bases at J, with 5 bases between the two ends. The chain's CDR3 is CASSFGDTEAFF. In DNA, the CDR3 is TGCGCCAGCAGCTTCGGGGACACTGAAGCTTTCTTT.

This rearrangement joins TRBV6-1 to TRBJ2-7, with TRBD1 identical over 9 bases. V lost 6 bases to trimming and J lost 2 bases; unmatched junction nucleotides: 8. Germline values: CDR1 MNHNS, CDR2 SASEGT. The CDR3 length is 15 residues. The CDR3 reads CASSIQGQGAYEQYF. CDR3 nucleotides: TGTGCCAGCAGCATCCAGGGACAGGGAGCCTACGAGCAGTACTTC.

This clone occurred a few times. The chain couples TRBV11-3 to TRBJ2-7; the D is unclear. V was shortened by 3 bases and J by 10 bases, with 13 bases between the two germline ends. The CDR3 runs 12 residues. The germline gives CDR1 SGHNT, CDR2 YENEEA. Here the CDR3 DNA reads TGTGCCAGCAGCTTCTCGGGCACTCATCAGTACTTC. This encodes CASSFSGTHQYF.

This clone was found a few times. The chain uses TRBV28 and TRBJ2-1; the D call may be TRBD1 or TRBD2 (5 bases each). V lost 3 bases and J 7 bases, leaving 10 bases between the germline ends. Looked up from germline, CDR1 is MDHEN and CDR2 is SYDVKM. The CDR3 has 13 amino acids. This chain's CDR3 is CASSLVGTNEQFF. In DNA, the CDR3 is TGTGCCAGCAGTTTGGTCGGGACGAATGAGCAGTTCTTC. Full variable domain (outside the CDR3, taken from reference TRBV28 and TRBJ2-1): DVKVTQSSRYLVKRTGEKVFLECVQDMDHENMFWYRQDPGLGLRLIYFSYDVKMKEKGDIPEGYSVSREKKERFSLILESASTNQTSMYLCASSLVGTNEQFFGPGTRLTVL.

The gene calls are TRBV2 and TRBJ1-2, with D tentatively TRBD1 (6 bases). Trimming stripped 6 bases from V and 4 bases from J, with 15 bases between. Germline V lookup: CDR1 SNHLY, CDR2 FYNNEI. The CDR3 length is 14 residues. CDR3 nucleotides: TGTGCCAGCAGCTCAGGGGTTGGCGGCTATGGCTACACCTTC. Its translation: CASSSGVGGYGYTF.

Many counts were recorded for this clone. DNA for the CDR3: TGTGCCAGCAGCCCCACCAAAGGGAATCAGCCCCAGCATTTT. It codes for CASSPTKGNQPQHF. The chain links TRBV7-8 to TRBJ1-5; no clear D gene. V was pared by 5 bases and J by 4 bases, with 12 bases between. This CDR3 comprises 14 residues. CDR1 and CDR2 from the germline V gene are SGHVS and FQNEAQ.

The sample holds many counts of this clone. The chain recombines TRBV6-1 with TRBJ1-5; D is undetermined. The CDR3 spans 13 residues. V shed 2 bases and J shed 7 bases, with 9 bases lying between them. CDR1 and CDR2 (germline): MNHNS, SASEGT. CDR3 nucleotides: TGTGCCAGCAGTGAACTTATTACACAGCCCCAGCATTTT. Translated, it gives CASSELITQPQHF.

This clone has a count of ten or more. The genes are TRBV6-1 and TRBJ1-2, with 7 bases matching TRBD1. V trimming: 5 bases; J trimming: 8 bases; junction bases outside the gene matches: 5. Germline V lookup: CDR1 MNHNS, CDR2 SASEGT. CDR3 length: 12 residues. The CDR3 loop reads CASSSQGEGYTF. The CDR3 DNA sequence: TGTGCCAGCAGTTCTCAGGGGGAGGGCTACACCTTC.

This clone was picked up many times. CDR3 bases: TGTGCCAGCAGCGGCCGACTAGGAACGGAGACCCAGTACTTC. Its translation is CASSGRLGTETQYF. The chain uses TRBV5-4 and TRBJ2-5; perhaps TRBD2 as D (6 bases). Trimming stripped 4 bases from V and 5 bases from J, with 15 bases between. CDR1 and CDR2 (germline): SGHNT, YYREEE (reference sequence). The CDR3 totals 14 residues.

This clone was detected ten times or more. The V call is TRBV5-5, the J call TRBJ1-5; the match to TRBD1 covers 7 bases. Germline assignment: CDR1 SGHKS and CDR2 YYEKEE (reference sequence). CDR3 size: 16 residues. The junction had 9 bases not matched to a gene; V was cut back by 4 bases and J by 2 bases. Written as DNA, the CDR3 is TGTGCCAGCAGCCCGAGACAGGGTAACGGCAATCAGCCCCAGCATTTT. Protein: CASSPRQGNGNQPQHF.

This clone is medium-sized by share. This chain joins TRBV5-8 and TRBJ2-6; D unresolved. V was shortened by 0 bases and J by 0 bases, with 7 bases between the two germline ends. The germline V gene has CDR1 SGHTS and CDR2 YDEGEE. The CDR3 length is 16 residues. CDR3 sequence (DNA): TGTGCCAGCAGCTTGGATAATCTCTCTGGGGCCAACGTCCTGACTTTC. This translates into CASSLDNLSGANVLTF.